One and the same sample provided the 22 T cell receptor beta chains below, sequenced in a study of shared clonotypes between healthy human individuals. Naive CD8 populations comprised CD45RO-negative cells positively selected for CCR7, excluding terminally differentiated effector memory CD45RA+ cells. TCRdb's copy holds only in-frame clones and misses some; the assay was immunoSEQ multiplex PCR. The sample yields about 2.1 million clones, around 93% seen once. What was sequenced was naive CD8+ T cells from PBMCs. The origin of the receptors is a man between 18 and 35 years old in good health. Some clones in this sample may be carry-over from other donors' samples.

The J gene is TRBJ2-2, the V gene TRBV19, with 8 bases aligning to TRBD1. J lost 6 bases, V lost 1 base, and 4 bases had no gene match. There are 15 residues in the CDR3. Germline-derived CDR1 and CDR2 are LNHDA and SQIVND (reference sequence). Here the CDR3 reads CASSIARGLAGELFF. CDR3 nucleotides: TGTGCCAGTAGTATAGCCAGGGGGCTAGCCGGGGAGCTGTTTTTT.

This sequence joins TRBV9 and TRBJ1-1; no firm D call. V was pared by 6 bases and J by 1 base, with 10 bases between. Germline V lookup: CDR1 SGDLS, CDR2 YYNGEE. The CDR3 is 13 amino acids. The CDR3 spells CASTGGKNTEAFF. For the CDR3, the DNA is TGTGCCAGCACCGGCGGAAAGAACACTGAAGCTTTCTTT.

The CDR3 is CAWSSGLTYEQYF. The CDR3 coding sequence is TGTGCCTGGAGTAGCGGCCTAACCTACGAGCAGTACTTC. The J gene is TRBJ2-7, the V gene TRBV30, with D maybe TRBD2 (5 bases). The CDR3 is 13 amino acids. The germline V gene has CDR1 GTSNPN and CDR2 SVGIG (reference sequence). Between the trimmed V and J ends, which lost 2 bases and 2 bases, there was a span of 10 bases.

Only one count was recorded for this clone. The CDR3 sequence is CASSADWDIQYF. CDR3 DNA sequence: TGTGCCAGCAGCGCGGACTGGGACATTCAGTACTTC. V usage is TRBV9 and J usage is TRBJ2-4; D is possibly TRBD2 (5 bases). V lost 3 bases and J 8 bases, leaving 9 bases between the germline ends. Germline CDR1 reads SGDLS; CDR2 reads YYNGEE. CDR3 length: 12 residues. Variable domain in full (rest from reference TRBV9 and TRBJ2-4): DSGVTQTPKHLITATGQRVTLRCSPRSGDLSVYWYQQSLDQGLQFLIQYYNGEERAKGNILERFSAQQFPDLHSELNLSSLELGDSALYFCASSADWDIQYFGAGTRLSVL.

Details on this clone: Other DNA sequences of this sample code for an identical CDR3. The chain carries TRBV7-8 and TRBJ2-7; perhaps TRBD1 as D (5 bases). Trimming took off 3 bases at V and 0 bases at J, with 9 bases between the two ends. CDR1 and CDR2 (germline): SGHVS, FQNEAQ. CDR3 length equals 14 residues. CDR3 loop: CASSLSQGSYEQYF. CDR3 sequence (DNA): TGTGCCAGCAGCTTGAGTCAGGGCTCCTACGAGCAGTACTTC.

The chain couples TRBV15 to TRBJ2-7; 7 nucleotides agree with TRBD1. This CDR3 contains 14 residues. Germline assignment: CDR1 LNHNV and CDR2 YYDKDF (reference sequence). V gave up 5 bases and J gave up 6 bases; unmatched junction bases: 10. CDR3 nucleotides: TGTGCCACCAGCGCCGACAGGGTGATTATCGAGCAGTACTTC. As protein: CATSADRVIIEQYF.

The chain couples TRBV10-3 to TRBJ1-1; 7 bases align to TRBD1. CDR1 and CDR2 (germline): ENHRY, SYGVKD. The CDR3 contains 14 residues. V dropped 3 bases and J dropped 4; count of bases not matched to a gene: 5. CDR3 bases: TGTGCCATCAGTGACAGGGGGGAGGGCACTGAAGCTTTCTTT. Its protein is CAISDRGEGTEAFF.

The chain employs TRBV5-1 and TRBJ1-1, with 7 bases fitting TRBD1. V lost 3 bases to trimming and J lost 4 bases; unmatched junction nucleotides: 9. CDR1 SGHRS and CDR2 YFSETQ come from the germline V gene. The CDR3 spans 15 residues. The CDR3 here is CASSSLQGLATEAFF. CDR3 DNA: TGCGCCAGCAGCTCCCTACAGGGGTTGGCCACTGAAGCTTTCTTT.

The chain links TRBV25-1 to TRBJ2-1; D is ambiguous. The CDR3 consists of 16 residues. CDR1 MGHDK and CDR2 SYGVNS come from the germline V gene. Between the trimmed V and J ends, which lost 2 bases and 0 bases, there was a span of 11 bases. CDR3 protein: CASSEGPPLSYNEQFF. In DNA form, the CDR3 reads TGTGCCAGCAGTGAAGGCCCCCCCCTCTCCTACAATGAGCAGTTCTTC.

J is TRBJ1-1 and V is TRBV12-1; the table gives TRBD1 as D, unverified against the DNA. TRBV12-1 is reported as a pseudogene. This CDR3 region has 15 residues. In nucleotides, the CDR3 is TGTGCCAGCAATATCGGACAGGGATCGGCCACTGAAGCTTTCTTT. Translating gives CASNIGQGSATEAFF.

The rearrangement links TRBV7-9 to TRBJ2-6; D may be TRBD2 (6 bases). The CDR3 loop spans 18 amino acids. Germline V gene sequence: CDR1 SEHNR, CDR2 FQNEAQ (reference sequence). V was pared by 1 base and J by 4 bases, with 17 bases between. DNA of the CDR3: TGTGCCAGCAGCTTAGGCCGGACGGCGGGGAGAGGGGCCAACGTCCTGACTTTC. This translates into CASSLGRTAGRGANVLTF.

This clone was detected only once. This chain uses TRBV7-3 with TRBJ2-3; TRBD1 might be the D (5 bases). V gave up 1 base and J gave up 4 bases, with 15 bases separating them. The CDR3 is made up of 16 amino acids. Germline loops: CDR1 SGHTA, CDR2 FQGTGA. The CDR3 sequence: CASSLSVRQGADTQYF. DNA of the CDR3: TGTGCCAGCAGCTTAAGTGTTCGGCAGGGCGCAGATACGCAGTATTTT.

The chain recombines TRBV7-2 with TRBJ2-5; 9 nucleotides agree with TRBD2. The V and J ends lost 4 bases and 3 bases, in that order; junction bases with no gene match: 3. This CDR3 comprises 14 residues. Germline V gene lookup returns CDR1 SGHTA and CDR2 FQGNSA. The CDR3 DNA reads TGTGCCAGCAGCTCGGGACTAGCAAAAGAGACCCAGTACTTC. It codes for CASSSGLAKETQYF.

The gene calls are TRBV7-9 and TRBJ1-1, with D hard to call. The germline V gene encodes CDR1 SEHNR and CDR2 FQNEAQ (reference sequence). Trimming stripped 0 bases from V and 0 bases from J, with 11 bases between. This CDR3 has 16 amino acids. The DNA of the CDR3 is TGTGCCAGCAGCTTAGCGCCTGGAGGCTTGAACACTGAAGCTTTCTTT. Translated: CASSLAPGGLNTEAFF.

The chain carries TRBV10-1 and TRBJ2-1; no firm D call. The CDR3 is made up of 14 amino acids. V lost 6 bases to trimming and J lost 5 bases, with 14 bases between them. Per the germline V gene, CDR1 is WNHNN and CDR2 is SYGVQD (reference sequence). The CDR3 DNA is TGCGCCAGCAGATTGATCCCCGACCACAATGAGCAGTTCTTC. Its translation: CASRLIPDHNEQFF.

The chain couples TRBV27 to TRBJ1-5; D gene unclear. Germline CDR1 is MNHEY and CDR2 is SMNVEV (reference sequence). V lost 4 bases and J lost 11, with 15 bases in between. This CDR3 contains 13 residues. This CDR3 reads CASSWAPWESQHF. CDR3 sequence (DNA): TGTGCCAGCAGTTGGGCGCCCTGGGAGTCCCAGCATTTT.

The chain has TRBV10-3 and TRBJ2-2; 12 bases line up with TRBD2. The CDR3 runs 19 residues. Germline loops: CDR1 ENHRY, CDR2 SYGVKD. V shed 8 bases, J shed 2 bases, and the junction held 15 bases outside the gene matches. CDR3 protein: CAIPRAGLAGGKNTGELFF. The DNA of the CDR3 is TGTGCCATCCCTCGGGCCGGGCTAGCGGGAGGGAAAAACACCGGGGAGCTGTTTTTT.

The gene calls are TRBV11-2 and TRBJ2-7, with 10 nucleotides matching TRBD2. The CDR3 is 16 residues long. J lost 3 bases, V lost 3 bases, and 8 bases had no gene match. Germline V gives CDR1 SGHAT, CDR2 FQNNGV. In DNA, the CDR3 is TGTGCCAGCAGCTTGGTAGCGGGAGGATCGGTCTACGAGCAGTACTTC. This codes for CASSLVAGGSVYEQYF.

This clone was seen only once. The chain is built from TRBV9 and TRBJ2-7; D remains ambiguous. Trimming left V 6 bases short and J 4 bases short, with 17 bases between. Looked up from germline, CDR1 is SGDLS and CDR2 is YYNGEE. The CDR3 totals 14 residues. The CDR3 loop is CASNPGPMRYEQYF. CDR3 DNA sequence: TGTGCCAGCAACCCGGGCCCTATGAGATACGAGCAGTACTTC.

The chain is built from TRBV10-3 and TRBJ1-1; D is undetermined. Germline CDR1 and CDR2: ENHRY and SYGVKD. The V end was cut by 10 bases, the J end by 0 bases, with 12 bases between. The CDR3 is 13 residues long. The CDR3 loop reads CATQRDMNTEAFF. The DNA for the CDR3 is TGTGCCACCCAGAGGGATATGAACACTGAAGCTTTCTTT.

The V and J genes are TRBV28 and TRBJ1-5; D uncertain. Germline CDR1 MDHEN, CDR2 SYDVKM. The CDR3 is 16 amino acids. The V end lost 6 bases, the J end lost 0 bases, and 15 bases lay between the germline ends. CDR3 DNA: TGTGCCAGCAGCTCTCCATCCCGTTATAGCAATCAGCCCCAGCATTTT. This encodes CASSSPSRYSNQPQHF.

The gene calls are TRBV28 and TRBJ2-2; a weak D match, TRBD1 (8 bases). The CDR3 extends over 15 amino acids. The V end was cut by 3 bases, the J end by 5 bases, with 13 bases between. The germline V gene has CDR1 MDHEN and CDR2 SYDVKM. The CDR3 DNA follows: TGTGCCAGCAGTTTCGGACAGGGAGGGACCGGGGAGCTGTTTTTT. It specifies CASSFGQGGTGELFF.